The rows below give T cell receptor beta chains drawn from one sample of a study of human T cells and chemical hapten exposure. MiXCR, run by TCRdb on the RACE reads, gives a single entry per CDR3 protein. The sample lists approximately 74,000 distinct CDR3 sequences; around 30% were seen once. This sample comprised whole blood, obtained in connection with sensitization to the hapten diphenylcyclopropenone (DPC). The receptors originated from a man aged 35-49 years with alopecia areata. Some clones in this sample may be carry-over from other donors' samples. Both conserved end residues are part of each CDR3. The D gene is left open where the match is weak. A clone size is listed for some rows: how often the clone was seen (once, few, many), or a class if it is expanded.

abundance: .
j_gene: TRBJ2-2
len: 14
d_gene: TRBD1
v_gene: TRBV5-1
CDR3nt: TGCGCCAGCAGCTGGACAGGGTTCACCGGGGAGCTGTTTTTT
CDR3aa: CASSWTGFTGELFF

abundance: .
j_gene: TRBJ2-1
len: 12
d_gene: .
v_gene: TRBV7-2
CDR3nt: TGTGCCAGCAGCTTCTCTTACGGTGAGCAGTTCTTC
CDR3aa: CASSFSYGEQFF

abundance: few
j_gene: TRBJ2-3
len: 15
d_gene: .
v_gene: TRBV7-3
CDR3nt: TGTGCCAGCAGCCCAACAGGCGGGACGGAAAATACGCAGTATTTT
CDR3aa: CASSPTGGTENTQYF

abundance: few
j_gene: TRBJ1-5
len: 13
d_gene: .
v_gene: TRBV20-1
CDR3nt: TGCAGTGCCGCGAACCAGAAGGATCAGCCCCAGCATTTT
CDR3aa: CSAANQKDQPQHF

abundance: few
j_gene: TRBJ1-2
len: 11
d_gene: .
v_gene: TRBV7-2
CDR3nt: TGTGCCAGCAGGACCCTATCGGGCTACACCTTC
CDR3aa: CASRTLSGYTF

abundance: .
j_gene: TRBJ1-2
len: 12
d_gene: .
v_gene: TRBV20-1
CDR3nt: TGCAGTGTAAGGACAGCTAACTATGGCTACACCTTC
CDR3aa: CSVRTANYGYTF

abundance: .
j_gene: TRBJ2-1
len: 15
d_gene: TRBD2
v_gene: TRBV19
CDR3nt: TGTGCCAGTAGTATAGCGGGAGGTAGGGTTAATGAGCAGTTCTTC
CDR3aa: CASSIAGGRVNEQFF

abundance: .
j_gene: TRBJ1-5
len: 12
d_gene: .
v_gene: TRBV6-2/TRBV6-3
CDR3nt: TGTGCCAGTTCGGACGGTTTTTTTCCCCAGCATTTT
CDR3aa: CASSDGFFPQHF

abundance: few
j_gene: TRBJ1-5
len: 15
d_gene: TRBD1
v_gene: TRBV6-6
CDR3nt: TGTGCCAGCAGTCCTACAGGGGGCCCCAATCAGCCCCAGCATTTT
CDR3aa: CASSPTGGPNQPQHF

abundance: few
j_gene: TRBJ1-2
len: 14
d_gene: .
v_gene: TRBV27
CDR3nt: TGTGCCAGCAGCCAGGACGTAACTAACTATGGCTACACCTTC
CDR3aa: CASSQDVTNYGYTF